This T cell receptor (beta chain) emerged from a study of T-cell memory formation after mild COVID-19. To note about this clonotype: Its cognate antigen is unknown.

Notes on the study in general: Memory sampled before infection contained some responding clones, suggesting cross-reactive memory joined.

This CDR3 is built from 12 residues. V was pared by 6 bases and J by 3 bases, with 6 bases between. Germline V gives CDR1 KGHDR, CDR2 SFDVKD. MiXCR, run by TCRdb on the 5' RACE reads, gives a single entry per CDR3 protein. The sample records about 400,000 distinct CDR3 sequences, roughly an eighth being singletons. Sequencing was carried out using PBMCs or a T cell subset sorted from them (not recorded which). This clonotype was obtained from a man aged 18 to 29 who had mild COVID-19 (a few samples of this study predate the infection). Cell type and time point are not known. The chain joins TRBV24-1 to TRBJ2-3; D gene unclear. CDR3 nucleotides: TGTGCCACCAGTCTAGGAACAGATACGCAGTATTTT. Translated: CATSLGTDTQYF.